Presented here are 24 T cell receptor beta chains from one specimen sequenced in a study of patients and donors after allogeneic stem cell transplantation. TCRdb analysed the RT-PCR reads with MiXCR anew, one entry per CDR3 protein. The profile shows hundreds of thousands of distinct CDR3 sequences, 15% to 20% of them singletons. The sequenced sample was blood, either unsorted or a sorted T cell fraction (not recorded which). The source of these receptors is a human donor who was either an allogeneic HSCT recipient or a stem cell or donor lymphocyte infusion donor (not recorded which). It is not recorded whose cells these are; they may come from a transplant donor.

This clonotype was counted a few times. The chain is built from TRBV11-3 and TRBJ2-3; D is perhaps TRBD1 or TRBD2 (5 bases each). The germline V gene has CDR1 SGHNT and CDR2 YENEEA. This CDR3 contains 14 residues. The germline V and J ends were trimmed by 2 bases and 5 bases, with 11 bases remaining between them. This chain's CDR3 is CASSLRGVGDTQYF. CDR3 bases: TGTGCCAGCAGCTTAAGAGGGGTAGGAGATACGCAGTATTTT.

The chain couples TRBV3-1 to TRBJ2-3; TRBD2 agrees at 13 bases. Germline values: CDR1 LGHDT, CDR2 YNNKEL (reference sequence). CDR3 length equals 16 residues. Trimming removed 3 bases from V and 4 bases from J; junction bases left unmatched: 4. The CDR3: CASSHTSGRAADTQYF. CDR3 bases: TGTGCCAGCAGCCACACTAGCGGGAGGGCCGCAGATACGCAGTATTTT.

There are a few counts of this clonotype. V and J are TRBV6-5 and TRBJ2-7, with 9 bases that match TRBD1. CDR3 length: 15 amino acids. The germline V gene encodes CDR1 MNHEY and CDR2 SVGAGI. V shed 4 bases, J shed 7 bases, and the junction held 11 bases outside the gene matches. In DNA form, the CDR3 reads TGTGCCAGCAGTTCCCGCGGACAGGGGACGCGAGAGCAGTACTTC. Protein product: CASSSRGQGTREQYF.

This chain links TRBV7-2 with TRBJ2-2; D ambiguous. V gave up 4 bases and J gave up 5 bases, with 2 bases separating them. Per germline, CDR1 SGHTA and CDR2 FQGNSA. The length of the CDR3 is 11 residues. The CDR3 DNA reads TGTGCCAGCAGCTGGACCGGGGAGCTGTTTTTT. Translated, it gives CASSWTGELFF.

A few counts support this clonotype. The CDR3 nucleotides are TGTGCCAGCAGGCAATTCACAGGGGTCAACAATGAGCAGTTCTTC. The encoded protein is CASRQFTGVNNEQFF. V gene TRBV2 combines with J gene TRBJ2-1, with TRBD1 matching 7 bases. Germline V gene data show CDR1 as SNHLY and CDR2 as FYNNEI. This CDR3 contains 15 residues. Trimming removed 6 bases from V and 5 bases from J; junction bases left unmatched: 10. The full variable domain, in which reference TRBV2 and TRBJ2-1 provide the parts outside the CDR3, is EPEVTQTPSHQVTQMGQEVILRCVPISNHLYFYWYRQILGQKVEFLVSFYNNEISEKSEIFDDQFSVERPDGSNFTLKIRSTKLEDSAMYFCASRQFTGVNNEQFFGPGTRLTVL.

Only a few counts were recorded for this clonotype. The chain couples TRBV4-1 to TRBJ1-1; D remains ambiguous. The CDR3 is made up of 13 amino acids. With 2 bases removed from V and 9 bases from J, the gap between germline ends came to 13 bases. The germline gives CDR1 MGHRA, CDR2 YSYEKL. CDR3 nucleotides: TGCGCCAGCAGCCAAATGGGCAGGCAAAAAGCTTTCTTT. It codes for CASSQMGRQKAFF.

The chain employs TRBV6-1 and TRBJ1-2, with D tentatively TRBD1 (5 bases). V gave up 1 base and J gave up 0 bases, with 12 bases separating them. This CDR3 is built from 16 residues. Germline V CDR1 and CDR2: MNHNS, SASEGT. CDR3 in amino acids: CASSEGALGANYGYTF. The DNA for the CDR3 is TGTGCCAGCAGTGAAGGGGCGTTAGGGGCTAACTATGGCTACACCTTC.

This clonotype was seen more than once but under ten times. The chain couples TRBV27 to TRBJ2-1; D ambiguous. V gave up 3 bases and J gave up 6 bases, with 9 bases separating them. The CDR3 is 13 residues long. The germline gives CDR1 MNHEY, CDR2 SMNVEV (reference sequence). CDR3 amino acids: CASSFLNFNEQFF. CDR3 coding DNA: TGTGCCAGCAGTTTCCTGAATTTCAATGAGCAGTTCTTC.

This clonotype turned up a few times. The chain links TRBV5-8 to TRBJ1-1; D ambiguous. CDR1 and CDR2 (germline): SGHTS, YDEGEE. Deletions cut 0 bases from V and 11 bases from J, with 17 bases between. CDR3 length equals 14 residues. The CDR3 protein is CASSLGRPWSYAFF. In DNA form, the CDR3 reads TGTGCCAGCAGCTTGGGGCGTCCTTGGAGCTATGCTTTCTTT.

This rearrangement joins TRBV7-9 to TRBJ1-1; 10 positions match TRBD1. Germline CDR1 is SEHNR and CDR2 is FQNEAQ (reference sequence). This CDR3 region has 15 residues. With V trimmed by 6 bases and J by 7 bases, 11 bases remained unmatched. This chain's CDR3 is CASSPKRDRGHEAFF. CDR3 DNA: TGTGCCAGCAGTCCGAAAAGGGACAGGGGCCATGAAGCTTTCTTT.

In this sample, this clonotype turned up a few times. This chain joins TRBV7-9 and TRBJ2-3, with D perhaps TRBD1 (5 bases). Deletions cut 5 bases from V and 4 bases from J, with 19 bases between. CDR1 SEHNR and CDR2 FQNEAQ come from the germline V gene (reference sequence). The CDR3 is made up of 16 amino acids. The CDR3 nucleotides are TGTGCCAGCAGCCCTCACCCGGGTCAAGGGGCAGATACGCAGTATTTT. It codes for CASSPHPGQGADTQYF.

This clonotype was seen only a few times. This rearrangement joins TRBV5-6 to TRBJ2-7; D may be TRBD2 (5 bases). Germline V CDR1 and CDR2: SGHDT, YYEEEE. V was trimmed by 2 bases and J by 5 bases, leaving 14 bases between them. The CDR3 spans 14 residues. The CDR3 loop is CASSFRGPLNEQYF. CDR3 nucleotides: TGTGCCAGCAGCTTCCGCGGGCCCTTGAACGAGCAGTACTTC.

This chain links TRBV7-2 with TRBJ1-2; 9 bases line up with TRBD1. The CDR3 contains 15 residues. Per the germline V gene, CDR1 is SGHTA and CDR2 is FQGNSA. The V gene end was trimmed by 5 bases and the J gene end by 6 bases; junction bases not matched to a gene: 10. DNA of the CDR3: TGTGCCAGCAGCCCGCCGACAGGGGGACCTGATGGCTACACCTTC. This gives the protein CASSPPTGGPDGYTF.

The chain recombines TRBV4-1 with TRBJ2-7; 8 bases fit TRBD1. The CDR3 has 14 amino acids. Trimming at V came to 1 base and at J to 5 bases, leaving 4 bases not matched to a gene. Germline assignment: CDR1 MGHRA and CDR2 YSYEKL. DNA of the CDR3: TGCGCCAGCAGCCAAGTCAGGGGGCTTGACGAGCAGTACTTC. This translates into CASSQVRGLDEQYF.

The chain uses TRBV7-2 and TRBJ2-7, with 7 bases that match TRBD1. The germline CDR1 and CDR2 sequences are SGHTA and FQGNSA. The V segment lost 4 bases and the J segment 5 bases; nucleotides outside the gene matches: 14. This CDR3 is 16 amino acids long. CDR3 sequence (DNA): TGTGCCAGCAGCTACGTAGGGGGCCCCTTAGGCAACGAGCAGTACTTC. It specifies CASSYVGGPLGNEQYF.

The chain recombines TRBV6-2 or TRBV6-3 with TRBJ1-6; TRBD1 matches 7 bases. The CDR3 is 15 amino acids. The germline V gene encodes CDR1 MNHEY and CDR2 SVGEGT. V trimming: 7 bases; J trimming: 0 bases; junction bases outside the gene matches: 3. For the CDR3, the DNA is TGTGCCAGCAACGACAGGGACTCCTATAATTCACCCCTCCACTTT. As protein: CASNDRDSYNSPLHF.

This clonotype was seen a few times. This chain connects TRBV21-1 to TRBJ2-5; the D call TRBD1 from the table was never checked on the DNA. TRBV21-1 is marked as a pseudogene. The CDR3 is 11 residues long. The CDR3 spells CASPGIGTQYF. Here the CDR3 DNA reads TGTGCCAGCCCCGGGATCGGGACCCAGTACTTC.

This clonotype was counted only a few times. The V and J genes are TRBV9 and TRBJ2-1, with TRBD2 matching over 11 bases. Germline V gene lookup returns CDR1 SGDLS and CDR2 YYNGEE. The junction had 8 bases not matched to a gene; V was cut back by 4 bases and J by 8 bases. This CDR3 spans 15 amino acids. The CDR3 sequence is CASSLTSGGLDEQFF. In DNA form, the CDR3 reads TGTGCCAGCAGCCTTACTAGCGGGGGTCTGGATGAGCAGTTCTTC.

V and J are TRBV12-3 or TRBV12-4 and TRBJ1-5; TRBD1 aligns across 8 bases. The V gene end was trimmed by 6 bases and the J gene end by 4 bases; junction bases not matched to a gene: 2. The CDR3 loop spans 13 amino acids. CDR3 in DNA: TGTGCCAGCAGGCGGGACAGGAATCAGCCCCAGCATTTT. Protein: CASRRDRNQPQHF.

V usage is TRBV6-2 or TRBV6-3 and J usage is TRBJ2-2; a possible D gene is TRBD2 (5 bases). From germline, CDR1 is MNHEY and CDR2 SVGEGT. The CDR3 runs 17 residues. V was shortened by 2 bases and J by 3 bases, with 16 bases between the two germline ends. CDR3 in DNA: TGTGCCAGCAGTTACAGTACTAGTGTCTGGGACACCGGGGAGCTGTTTTTT. Its protein product is CASSYSTSVWDTGELFF.

This chain uses TRBV7-9 with TRBJ2-5, with D possibly TRBD2 on 5 matching bases. CDR3 length equals 15 residues. Trimming took 1 base from V and 3 from J, leaving 12 bases between them. The germline gives CDR1 SEHNR, CDR2 FQNEAQ (reference sequence). CDR3 amino acids: CASSLVVRGKETQYF. The CDR3 coding sequence is TGTGCCAGCAGCTTAGTCGTTAGAGGGAAAGAGACCCAGTACTTC.

This clonotype was seen just once. The gene calls are TRBV5-1 and TRBJ1-2, with D maybe TRBD1 (6 bases). Looked up from germline, CDR1 is SGHRS and CDR2 is YFSETQ. CDR3 size: 15 residues. The germline V and J ends were trimmed by 0 bases and 1 base, with 10 bases remaining between them. CDR3 loop: CASSLEGTFNYGYTF. CDR3 nucleotides: TGCGCCAGCAGCTTGGAGGGGACATTTAACTATGGCTACACCTTC.

This clonotype was recorded at least ten times. The J gene is TRBJ1-1, the V gene TRBV12-3 or TRBV12-4; D gene ambiguous. The CDR3 covers 14 residues. V lost 4 bases and J 0 bases, leaving 9 bases between the germline ends. CDR3 bases: TGTGCCAGCAGTTCAAAGTGGGTGAACACTGAAGCTTTCTTT. Translating gives CASSSKWVNTEAFF.

This clonotype was counted between two and nine times. The gene calls are TRBV5-1 and TRBJ2-7; D might be TRBD2 (7 bases). With 1 base removed from V and 3 bases from J, the gap between germline ends came to 11 bases. Germline V gives CDR1 SGHRS, CDR2 YFSETQ. The length of the CDR3 is 14 residues. The CDR3 region has the DNA TGCGCCAGCAGCTTGAGGGGGGGCGTCTACGAGCAGTACTTC. Residues: CASSLRGGVYEQYF. Together with reference TRBV5-1 and TRBJ2-7, the CDR3 gives the full variable domain: KAGVTQTPRYLIKTRGQQVTLSCSPISGHRSVSWYQQTPGQGLQFLFEYFSETQRNKGNFPGRFSGRQFSNSRSEMNVSTLELGDSALYLCASSLRGGVYEQYFGPGTRLTVT.